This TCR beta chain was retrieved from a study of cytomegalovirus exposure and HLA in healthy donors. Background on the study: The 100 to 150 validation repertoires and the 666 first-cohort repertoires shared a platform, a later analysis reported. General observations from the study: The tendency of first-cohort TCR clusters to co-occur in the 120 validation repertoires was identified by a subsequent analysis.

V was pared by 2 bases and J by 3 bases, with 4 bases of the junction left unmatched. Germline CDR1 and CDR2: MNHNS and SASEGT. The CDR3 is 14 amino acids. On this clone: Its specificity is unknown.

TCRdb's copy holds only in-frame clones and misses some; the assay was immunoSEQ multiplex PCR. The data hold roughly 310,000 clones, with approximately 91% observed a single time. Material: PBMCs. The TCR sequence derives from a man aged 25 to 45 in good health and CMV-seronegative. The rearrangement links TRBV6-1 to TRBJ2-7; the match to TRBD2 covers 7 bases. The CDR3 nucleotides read TGTGCCAGCAGTGAACAGCGGGGAAGCTACGAGCAGTACTTC. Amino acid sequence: CASSEQRGSYEQYF.